This is a list of T cell receptor beta chains from one sample in a study of OX40 agonist ivuxolimab in advanced cancers. Libraries were prepared by immunoSEQ multiplex PCR; TCRdb keeps only in-frame clonotypes and omits some of them. The repertoire has under 35,000 clones, more than 60% of them found once; the top ten carry approximately 11%. Sample: CD4+ or CD8+ T cells sorted from blood, taken in a trial of the OX40 agonist ivuxolimab. Receptors were obtained from an adult with an advanced solid tumor such as melanoma, head and neck, liver or kidney cancer. Both conserved end residues are part of each CDR3. The D gene is left open where the match is weak. Clone size appears in some rows only: once, few, many, or a class for an expanded clone.

v_gene	abundance	j_gene	d_gene	CDR3aa	CDR3nt
TRBV7-2	NA	TRBJ1-1	NA	CASSLYSYETALKWF	TGTGCCAGCAGCTTATATTCATACGAGACTGCACTGAAGTGGTTT
TRBV30	few	TRBJ1-1	NA	CAWSVLGNTEAFF	TGTGCCTGGAGTGTACTCGGGAACACTGAAGCTTTCTTT
TRBV30	few	TRBJ1-1	NA	CAWRTGTGNTEAFF	TGTGCCTGGAGGACCGGGACTGGAAACACTGAAGCTTTCTTT
TRBV27	NA	TRBJ2-7	TRBD2	CASSLAQRGVSYEQYF	TGTGCCAGCAGTTTGGCTCAGCGGGGGGTCTCCTACGAGCAGTACTTC
TRBV19	NA	TRBJ1-6	NA	CASSMGRVGGSYNSPLHF	TGTGCCAGTAGTATGGGTAGGGTCGGGGGCTCCTATAATTCACCCCTCCACTTT
TRBV7-3	few	TRBJ1-1	NA	CASSLRGPNTEAFF	TGTGCCAGCAGCTTACGGGGCCCGAACACTGAAGCTTTCTTT
TRBV5-1	NA	TRBJ2-1	TRBD2	CASTGTSGGYEQFF	TGCGCCAGCACCGGGACTAGCGGGGGTTATGAGCAGTTCTTC
TRBV6-4	NA	TRBJ1-2	NA	CASSDTEGLSYGYTF	TGTGCCAGCAGTGACACAGAGGGACTGAGCTATGGCTACACCTTC
TRBV5-1	NA	TRBJ1-1	TRBD1	CASSSGTGGPAFF	TGCGCCAGCAGCTCCGGGACAGGGGGTCCAGCTTTCTTT
TRBV19	NA	TRBJ1-5	TRBD1	CASSRGQGANQPQHF	TGTGCCAGTAGTCGGGGACAGGGGGCAAATCAGCCCCAGCATTTT
TRBV6-1	NA	TRBJ1-5	NA	CASSEGDRREWGQPQHF	TGTGCCAGCAGTGAGGGCGACCGGCGGGAATGGGGTCAGCCCCAGCATTTT
TRBV6-6	NA	TRBJ1-1	NA	CASSYWGGDTEAFF	TGTGCCAGCAGTTACTGGGGGGGGGACACTGAAGCTTTCTTT
TRBV10-3	NA	TRBJ1-2	TRBD1	CAISEAPWTGSNYGYTF	TGTGCCATCAGTGAAGCCCCCTGGACAGGTTCTAACTATGGCTACACCTTC
TRBV10-3	NA	TRBJ2-2	TRBD2	CAISERLAGDTGELFF	TGTGCCATCAGTGAGCGACTAGCGGGGGATACCGGGGAGCTGTTTTTT
TRBV30	NA	TRBJ1-4	NA	CAWSVAGEKLFF	TGTGCCTGGAGTGTAGCAGGAGAAAAACTGTTTTTT
TRBV30	NA	TRBJ1-2	NA	CAWSPLSGGRGYTF	TGTGCCTGGAGTCCTTTATCTGGGGGCAGGGGCTACACCTTC